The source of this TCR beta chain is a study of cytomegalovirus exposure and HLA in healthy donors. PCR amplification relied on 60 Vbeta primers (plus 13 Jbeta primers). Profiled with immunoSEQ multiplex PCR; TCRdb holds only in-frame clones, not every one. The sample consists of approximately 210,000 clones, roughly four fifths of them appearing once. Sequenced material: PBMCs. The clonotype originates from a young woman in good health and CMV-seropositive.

The CDR3 sequence: CASSPRGEQFF. The CDR3 nucleotides read TGTGCCAGCAGCCCACGGGGGGAGCAGTTCTTC. This chain uses TRBV5-8 with TRBJ2-1, with D possibly being TRBD2 (6 bases). There are 11 residues in the CDR3. The V end was cut by 4 bases, the J end by 10 bases, with 9 bases between. CDR1 is SGHTS, CDR2 YDEGEE, per germline.